Included here is one TCR beta chain sequence, with context. In the original analysis: The assay estimated nucleated cells by amplifying reference gene primers. Sequencing used immunoSEQ multiplex PCR; TCRdb keeps in-frame clones, though not all of them. V and J calls and clone size follow that table, whereas D and trimming were derived from the DNA. The profile covers about 250,000 clones, with 90% appearing a single time and approximately 2.1% taken by the ten largest. V was cut by 3 bases and J by 1 base, with 6 bases left in between. The length of the CDR3 is 13 residues. The data belong to a study of blood T cell repertoires in COVID-19.

The V gene is TRBV12-3 or TRBV12-4, the J gene TRBJ1-1; D unresolved. Sequencing used peripheral blood. The origin of this receptor is a woman aged 55-75 years with COVID-19, enrolled during active disease. The CDR3 bases are TGTGCCAGCAGTTTTCGGGAGAACACTGAAGCTTTCTTT. This gives the protein CASSFRENTEAFF.